The TCR beta chain described here comes from a study of blood T cell repertoires in COVID-19 (TCRdb year 2020). Turning to the overall study: Collaborator samples came from the United States, Italy and Spain and covered acute and convalescent phases of COVID-19. The prospective study material was composed of cDNA or gDNA derived from T cells, B-cell-depleted T cells, or PBMCs. Deeply sampled blood TCRbeta repertoires from subjects exposed to, actively infected with, or recovered from COVID-19 were included in the dataset. The repertoires were made available in a free public database intended to serve as a resource for research on the immune response to SARS-CoV-2. Samples came from the ongoing ImmuneRACE study (first 160 participants) plus 1,254 subjects from 6 global collaborators. A de-identified subject ID, COVID-19 status, age in years and sex were almost always included in the sample metadata. HLA class I and class II types, where available, came from metadata supplied by the sample provider rather than from assay-based typing. The investigation overall reported the following: How much clinical and demographic metadata was included differed by source and by participant, and the metadata was provided uncurated.

Comments on this clone: Its antigen remains unidentified. Base qualities are not provided; no much larger clone lies one nucleotide away.

TCRbeta CDR3 regions were amplified from genomic DNA by means of the immunoSEQ Assay, a bias-controlled multiplex PCR. In the original analysis: The number of nucleated cells in each sample was estimated by amplification of reference gene primers within the assay. To quantify the absolute abundance of each unique TCRbeta CDR3 rearrangement, sequence reads were collapsed and filtered. Productive Simpson clonality was computed per sample as the square root of Simpson's diversity index over productive rearrangements. In its TCRdb copy, this immuneACCESS table keeps in-frame sequences only and misses some clones. Where compared with another copy, unresolved V genes explain less than half of these, and the others have no known cause. That table supplies the V and J calls and clone size; D and trimming were determined from the DNA. The sample table records over 90,000 clones; around nine tenths of these occur just once. Clones ranked in the top ten supply about 3% of the sample.

The cysteine opens and the phenylalanine closes a CDR3 of 14 amino acids. Only CDR3 DNA is held: 42 bases, read in frame from base 1. The germline V gene (reference sequence) sets CDR1 to LGHDT and CDR2 to YNNKEL. Compared with germline, V lacks 0 bases and J lacks 9 bases; bases without a gene match: 6. Each collaborating institution followed its own protocols to collect whole blood in K2EDTA tubes. Collaborator samples were shipped for TCRbeta analysis as frozen whole blood, isolated PBMCs, or DNA extracted from either sample type. Sequencing used peripheral blood. The chain links TRBV3-1 (or the pseudogene TRBV3-2) with TRBJ2-7, with TRBD2 matching 9 junction bases. The TCR was taken from a human donor in a cohort sampled during active COVID-19. CDR3 sequence: CASSQDGTSSLQYF. The bases are TGTGCCAGCAGCCAAGATGGGACTAGCTCTCTGCAGTACTTC.